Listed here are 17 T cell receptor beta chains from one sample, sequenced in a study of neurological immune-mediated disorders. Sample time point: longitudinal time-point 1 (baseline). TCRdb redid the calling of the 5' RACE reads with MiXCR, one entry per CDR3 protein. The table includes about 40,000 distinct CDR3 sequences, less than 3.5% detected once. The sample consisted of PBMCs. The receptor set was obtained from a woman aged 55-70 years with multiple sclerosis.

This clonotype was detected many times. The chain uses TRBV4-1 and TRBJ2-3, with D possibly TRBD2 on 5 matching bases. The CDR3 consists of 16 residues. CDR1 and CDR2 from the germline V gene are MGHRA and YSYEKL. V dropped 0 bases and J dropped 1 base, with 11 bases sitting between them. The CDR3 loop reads CASSQDHGLRTDTQYF. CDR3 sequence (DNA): TGCGCCAGCAGCCAAGATCATGGACTCCGCACAGATACGCAGTATTTT.

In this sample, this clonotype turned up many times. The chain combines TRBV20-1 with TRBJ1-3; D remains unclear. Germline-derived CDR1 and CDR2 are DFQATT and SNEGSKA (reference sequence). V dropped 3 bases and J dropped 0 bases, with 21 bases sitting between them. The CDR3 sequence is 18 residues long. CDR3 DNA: TGCAGTGCTAGTTCCGGGCTACGGGGAAGGAGCTCTGGAAACACCATATATTTT. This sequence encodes CSASSGLRGRSSGNTIYF.

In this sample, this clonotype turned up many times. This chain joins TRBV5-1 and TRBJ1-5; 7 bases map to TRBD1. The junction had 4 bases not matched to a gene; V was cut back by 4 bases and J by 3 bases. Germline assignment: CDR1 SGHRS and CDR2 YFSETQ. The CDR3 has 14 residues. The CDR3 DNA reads TGCGCCAGCAGCCCGGGACAGAACAATCAGCCCCAGCATTTT. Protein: CASSPGQNNQPQHF.

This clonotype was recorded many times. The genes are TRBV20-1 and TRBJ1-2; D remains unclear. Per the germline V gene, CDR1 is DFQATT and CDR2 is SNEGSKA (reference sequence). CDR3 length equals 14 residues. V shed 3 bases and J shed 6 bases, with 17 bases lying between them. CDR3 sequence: CSASTSGSINGYTF. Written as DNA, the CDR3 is TGCAGTGCTAGTACCTCGGGTTCTATAAATGGCTACACCTTC.

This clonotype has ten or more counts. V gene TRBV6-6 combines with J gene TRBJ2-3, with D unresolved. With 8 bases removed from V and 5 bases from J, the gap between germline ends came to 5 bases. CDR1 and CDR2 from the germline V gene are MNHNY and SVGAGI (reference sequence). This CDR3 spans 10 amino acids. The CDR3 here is CASGRDTQYF. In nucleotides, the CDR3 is TGTGCCAGCGGCCGAGATACGCAGTATTTT.

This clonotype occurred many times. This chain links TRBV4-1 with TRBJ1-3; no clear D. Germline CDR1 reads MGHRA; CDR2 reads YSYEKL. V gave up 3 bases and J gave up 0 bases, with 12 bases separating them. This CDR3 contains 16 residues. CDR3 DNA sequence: TGCGCCAGCAGCCAGCGCGGGTGGGCCTCTGGAAACACCATATATTTT. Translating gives CASSQRGWASGNTIYF.

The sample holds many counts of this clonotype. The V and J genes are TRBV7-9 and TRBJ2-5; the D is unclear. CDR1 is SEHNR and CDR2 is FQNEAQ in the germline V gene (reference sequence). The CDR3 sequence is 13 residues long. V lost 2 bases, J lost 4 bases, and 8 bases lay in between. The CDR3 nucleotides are TGTGCCAGCAGCTTAATAACGGGAGAGACCCAGTACTTC. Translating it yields CASSLITGETQYF. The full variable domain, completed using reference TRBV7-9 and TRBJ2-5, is DTGVSQNPRHKITKRGQNVTFRCDPISEHNRLYWYRQTLGQGPEFLTYFQNEAQLEKSRLLSDRFSAERPKGSFSTLEIQRTEQGDSAMYLCASSLITGETQYFGPGTRLLVL.

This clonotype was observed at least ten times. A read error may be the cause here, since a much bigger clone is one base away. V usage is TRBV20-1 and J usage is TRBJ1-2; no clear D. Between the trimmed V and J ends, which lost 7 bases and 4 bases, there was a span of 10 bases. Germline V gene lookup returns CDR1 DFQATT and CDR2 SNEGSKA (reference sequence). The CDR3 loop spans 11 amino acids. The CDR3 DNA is TGCAGTGTCAAGGGCGGCTATGGCTACACCTTC. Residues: CSVKGGYGYTF.

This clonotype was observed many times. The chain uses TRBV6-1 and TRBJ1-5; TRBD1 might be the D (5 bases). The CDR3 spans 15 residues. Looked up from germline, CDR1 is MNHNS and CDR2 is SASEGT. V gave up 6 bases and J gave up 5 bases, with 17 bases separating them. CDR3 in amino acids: CASSREGGADQPQHF. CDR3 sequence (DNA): TGTGCCAGCAGCCGCGAGGGAGGGGCGGATCAGCCCCAGCATTTT.

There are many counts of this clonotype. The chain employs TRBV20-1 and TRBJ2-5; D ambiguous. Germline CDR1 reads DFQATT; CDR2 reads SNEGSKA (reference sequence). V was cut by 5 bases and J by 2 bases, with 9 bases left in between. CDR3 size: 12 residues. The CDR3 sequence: CSAGPGQETQYF. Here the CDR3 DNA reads TGCAGTGCTGGACCCGGACAAGAGACCCAGTACTTC.

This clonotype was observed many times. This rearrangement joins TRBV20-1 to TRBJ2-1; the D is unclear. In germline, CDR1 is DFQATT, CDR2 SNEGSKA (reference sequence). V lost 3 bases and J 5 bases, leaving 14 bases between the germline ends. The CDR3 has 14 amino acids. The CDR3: CSARVGLGNNEQFF. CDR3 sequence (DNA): TGCAGTGCTAGGGTAGGGTTGGGTAACAATGAGCAGTTCTTC.

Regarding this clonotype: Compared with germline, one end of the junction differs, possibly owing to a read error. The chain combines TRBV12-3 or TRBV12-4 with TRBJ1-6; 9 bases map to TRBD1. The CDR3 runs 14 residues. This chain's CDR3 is CASTLTGGSSTLNF. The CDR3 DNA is TGTGCCAGCACCCTGACAGGGGGAAGTTCAACCCTCAACTTT.

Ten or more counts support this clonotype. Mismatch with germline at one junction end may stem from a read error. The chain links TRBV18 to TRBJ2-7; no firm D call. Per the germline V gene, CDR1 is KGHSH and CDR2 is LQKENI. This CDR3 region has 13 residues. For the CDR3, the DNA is TGTGCCAGCTCCACACGGATCTCCGACGAGCAGTACTTC. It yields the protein CASSTRISDEQYF.

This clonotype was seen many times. DNA of the CDR3: TGCAGTGCTGACACCTCTCGCTACGAGCAGTACTTC. Its protein product is CSADTSRYEQYF. The V call is TRBV20-1, the J call TRBJ2-7; D is unresolved. V lost 5 bases and J 3 bases, leaving 11 bases between the germline ends. Per the germline V gene, CDR1 is DFQATT and CDR2 is SNEGSKA (reference sequence). The CDR3 loop spans 12 amino acids.

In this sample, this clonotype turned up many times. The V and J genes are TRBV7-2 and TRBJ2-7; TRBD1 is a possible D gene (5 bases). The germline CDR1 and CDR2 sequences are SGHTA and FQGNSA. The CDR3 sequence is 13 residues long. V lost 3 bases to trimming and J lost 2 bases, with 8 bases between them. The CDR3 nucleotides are TGTGCCAGCAGCTTTCGACAGACCTACGAGCAGTACTTC. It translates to CASSFRQTYEQYF.

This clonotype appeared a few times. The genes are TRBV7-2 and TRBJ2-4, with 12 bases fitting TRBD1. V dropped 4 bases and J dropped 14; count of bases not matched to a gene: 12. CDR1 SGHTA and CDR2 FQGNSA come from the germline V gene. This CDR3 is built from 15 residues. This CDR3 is CASSSGTGGWGSKYF. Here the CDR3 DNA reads TGTGCCAGCAGCTCCGGGACAGGGGGCTGGGGTAGTAAGTACTTC.

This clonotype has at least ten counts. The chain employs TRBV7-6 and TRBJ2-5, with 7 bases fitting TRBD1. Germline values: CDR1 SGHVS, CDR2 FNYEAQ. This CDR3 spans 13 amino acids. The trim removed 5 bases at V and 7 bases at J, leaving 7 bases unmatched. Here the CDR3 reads CASSNRGAATQYF. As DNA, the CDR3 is TGTGCCAGCAGCAACAGGGGAGCTGCGACCCAGTACTTC.